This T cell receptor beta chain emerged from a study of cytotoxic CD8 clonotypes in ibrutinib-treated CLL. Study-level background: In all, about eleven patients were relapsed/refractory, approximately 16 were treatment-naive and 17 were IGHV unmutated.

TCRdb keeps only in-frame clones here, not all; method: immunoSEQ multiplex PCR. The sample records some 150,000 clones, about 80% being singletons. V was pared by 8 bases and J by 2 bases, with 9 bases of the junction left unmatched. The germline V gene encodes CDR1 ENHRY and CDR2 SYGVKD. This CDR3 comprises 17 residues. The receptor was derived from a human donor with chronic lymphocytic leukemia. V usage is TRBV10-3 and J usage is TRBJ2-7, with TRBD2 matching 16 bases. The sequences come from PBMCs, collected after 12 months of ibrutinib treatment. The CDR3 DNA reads TGTGCCATCTCGGGGACTAGCGGGAGGGAGCGTCCCTACGAGCAGTACTTC. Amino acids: CAISGTSGRERPYEQYF.